The entry below describes one TCR beta chain. Its matching antigen is unknown. Time point here: week 23, last vaccination. The vaccine gave 300 ug of a 20-mer mutant IDH1 peptide subcutaneously per dose. This record comes from a study of a mutant IDH1 vaccine in newly diagnosed glioma. The CDR3 runs 16 residues. Looked up from germline, CDR1 is SGHDN and CDR2 is FVKESK. V was pared by 1 base and J by 5 bases, with 7 bases of the junction left unmatched. Here immunoSEQ multiplex PCR was the method, and the copy in TCRdb shows in-frame clones only, minus some. The table shows just under 45,000 clones, with around 90% occurring only once.

Sequencing was performed on PBMCs, taken from a glioma patient whose treatment included an IDH1 peptide vaccine. The sequence was collected from a man aged 45-65 years with glioma. This sequence joins TRBV14 and TRBJ2-5, with TRBD2 identical over 10 bases. The CDR3 sequence is CASSQAWLAGVETQYF. The CDR3 nucleotides read TGTGCCAGCAGCCAAGCCTGGCTAGCGGGAGTTGAGACCCAGTACTTC.